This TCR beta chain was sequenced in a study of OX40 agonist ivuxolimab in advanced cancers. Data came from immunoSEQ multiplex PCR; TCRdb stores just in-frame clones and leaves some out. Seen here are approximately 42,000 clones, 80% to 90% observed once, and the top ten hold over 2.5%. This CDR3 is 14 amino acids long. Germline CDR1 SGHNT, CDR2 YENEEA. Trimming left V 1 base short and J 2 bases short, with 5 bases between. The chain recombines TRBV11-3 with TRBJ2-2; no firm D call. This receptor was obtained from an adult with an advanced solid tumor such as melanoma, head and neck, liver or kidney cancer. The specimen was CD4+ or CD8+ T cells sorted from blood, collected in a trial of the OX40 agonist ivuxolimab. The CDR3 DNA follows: TGTGCCAGCAGCTTAGGAGGAAACACCGGGGAGCTGTTTTTT. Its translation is CASSLGGNTGELFF.